This TCR beta chain was captured by sequencing in a study of control samples from healthy donors and cancer patients. Germline loops: CDR1 SGHVS, CDR2 FQNEAQ. Trimming stripped 2 bases from V and 5 bases from J, with 12 bases between. The CDR3 is made up of 14 amino acids. This table comes from immunoSEQ multiplex PCR, and its TCRdb copy is limited to in-frame clones, with some not included. The data contain some 28,000 clones, around nine tenths of them singletons. The J gene is TRBJ1-1, the V gene TRBV7-8, with a possible D match to TRBD1 (6 bases). Sequenced: PBMCs. This clonotype originated in a woman in her thirties or forties with lung cancer. The CDR3 protein is CASSLRTVGTEAFF. The CDR3 region has the DNA TGTGCCAGCAGCTTAAGGACAGTTGGGACTGAAGCTTTCTTT.